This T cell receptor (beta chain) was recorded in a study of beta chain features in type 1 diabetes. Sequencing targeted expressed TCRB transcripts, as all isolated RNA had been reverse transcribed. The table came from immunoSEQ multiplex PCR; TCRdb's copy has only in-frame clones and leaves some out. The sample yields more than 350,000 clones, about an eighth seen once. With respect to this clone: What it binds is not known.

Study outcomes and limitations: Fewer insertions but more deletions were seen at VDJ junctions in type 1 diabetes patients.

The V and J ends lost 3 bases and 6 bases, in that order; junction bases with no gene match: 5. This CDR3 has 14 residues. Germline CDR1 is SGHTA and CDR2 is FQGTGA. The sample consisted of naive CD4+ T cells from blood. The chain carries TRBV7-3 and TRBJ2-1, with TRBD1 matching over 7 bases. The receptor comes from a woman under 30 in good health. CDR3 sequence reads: CASSFSTGINEQFF. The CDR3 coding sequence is TGTGCCAGCAGCTTTTCGACAGGGATCAATGAGCAGTTCTTC.